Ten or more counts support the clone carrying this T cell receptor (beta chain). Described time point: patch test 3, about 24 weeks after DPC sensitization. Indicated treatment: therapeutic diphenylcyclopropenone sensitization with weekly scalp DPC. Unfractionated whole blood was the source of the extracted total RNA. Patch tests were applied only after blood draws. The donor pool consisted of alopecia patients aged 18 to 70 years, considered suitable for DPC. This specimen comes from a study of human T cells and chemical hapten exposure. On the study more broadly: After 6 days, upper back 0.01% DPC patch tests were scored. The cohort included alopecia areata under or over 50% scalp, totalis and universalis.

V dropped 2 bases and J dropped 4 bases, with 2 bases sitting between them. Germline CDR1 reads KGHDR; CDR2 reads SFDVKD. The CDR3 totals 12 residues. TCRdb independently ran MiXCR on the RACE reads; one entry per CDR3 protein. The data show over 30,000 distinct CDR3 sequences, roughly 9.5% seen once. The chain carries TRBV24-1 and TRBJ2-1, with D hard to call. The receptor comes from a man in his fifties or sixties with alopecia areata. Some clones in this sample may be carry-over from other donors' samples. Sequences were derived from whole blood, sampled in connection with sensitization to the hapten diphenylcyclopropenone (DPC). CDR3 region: CATSDSYNEQFF. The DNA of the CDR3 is TGTGCCACCAGTGATTCATACAATGAGCAGTTCTTC.